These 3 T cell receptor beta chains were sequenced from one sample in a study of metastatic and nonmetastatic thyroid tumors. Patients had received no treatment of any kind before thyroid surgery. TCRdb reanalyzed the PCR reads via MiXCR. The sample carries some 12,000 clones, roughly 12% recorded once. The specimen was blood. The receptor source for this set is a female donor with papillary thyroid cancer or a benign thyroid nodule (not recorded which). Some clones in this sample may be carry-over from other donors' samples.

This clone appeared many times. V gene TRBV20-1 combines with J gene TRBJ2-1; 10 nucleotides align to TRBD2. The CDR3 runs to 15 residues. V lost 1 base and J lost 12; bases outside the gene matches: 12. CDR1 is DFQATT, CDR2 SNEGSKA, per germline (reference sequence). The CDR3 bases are TGCAGTGCTAGAGCTGGAGCGGGAGGGCCTTTGTGGCAGTTCTTC. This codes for CSARAGAGGPLWQFF.

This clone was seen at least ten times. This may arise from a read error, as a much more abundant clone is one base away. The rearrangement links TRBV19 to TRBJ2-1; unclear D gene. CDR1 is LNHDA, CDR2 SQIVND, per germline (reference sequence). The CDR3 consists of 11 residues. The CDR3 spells CASSLGNERFF. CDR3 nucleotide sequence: TGTGCCAGTAGTTTGGGTAACGAGCGGTTCTTC.

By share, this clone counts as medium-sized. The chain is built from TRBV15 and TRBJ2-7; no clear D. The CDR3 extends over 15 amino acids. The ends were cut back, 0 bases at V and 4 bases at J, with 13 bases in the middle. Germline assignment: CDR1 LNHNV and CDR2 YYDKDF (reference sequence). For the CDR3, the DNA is TGTGCCACCAGCAGAGAAATGGGCAGCGTTTACGAGCAGTACTTC. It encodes CATSREMGSVYEQYF.